This TCR beta chain was obtained from a study of response to subunit inactivated influenza vaccine. The CDR3 has 15 amino acids. V was cut by 5 bases and J by 5 bases, with 18 bases left in between. From the RT-PCR reads, TCRdb called clonotypes with MiXCR, one entry per CDR3 protein. The repertoire consists of a few hundred thousand distinct CDR3 sequences, with around a fifth occurring once and the leading ten covering roughly 10%. Study conclusions and caveats: The authors suggested that every seasonal influenza vaccination recruits few new T cells.

This clonotype appeared a few times. Its antigen is still unknown. The clonotype comes from a man aged 50-75 years who received an inactivated influenza vaccine. Source: PBMCs from blood, taken approximately 20 months after vaccination. V gene TRBV12-3 or TRBV12-4 combines with J gene TRBJ1-1; D remains ambiguous. This CDR3 is CASSPTRVVGTEAFF. The CDR3 nucleotides are TGTGCCAGCAGTCCGACTCGTGTAGTGGGGACTGAAGCTTTCTTT.